The clone carrying this T cell receptor beta chain was detected only a few times. Its target is unknown. Template switching added a universal primer binding site, and final cDNA carried unique molecular identifiers. TCRdb re-called the 5' RACE reads through MiXCR, storing one row per CDR3 protein. The sample has roughly 350,000 distinct CDR3 sequences, roughly an eighth seen once; the top ten hold more than 6%. The source of the sample is a study of identical twins. Study results and limitations: There was more out-of-frame TCR alpha sharing in monozygotic twins than models estimated. Cross-sectional statistical analysis was relied on for the conclusions, without the same donors being followed.

The germline CDR1 and CDR2 sequences are SGDLS and YYNGEE. This CDR3 contains 13 residues. V lost 3 bases to trimming and J lost 5 bases, with 12 bases between them. These data are also associated with another study on yellow fever vaccine responses in identical twins. That study reports: Twins' T cell vaccine responses reportedly looked partly convergent, partly personalized.

This chain connects TRBV9 to TRBJ2-7; perhaps TRBD2 as D (5 bases). The TCR comes from a woman aged 18-35 years in good health. The sequenced material came from CD8+ T cells sorted from blood. CDR3 sequence: CASSADPRDEQYF. For the CDR3, the DNA is TGTGCCAGCAGCGCCGACCCGAGGGACGAGCAGTACTTC.